Listed below are T cell receptor beta chains from one sample, sequenced in a study of vaccination effects on CD4 cells after COVID-19. Their target antigens are unknown. Using immunoSEQ multiplex PCR, the repertoire was profiled, and TCRdb retains in-frame clones only, with some absent. The table includes tens of thousands of clones, around 78% detected once. Sequencing was performed on CD4+ T cells from PBMCs cultured with HCoV-OC43 spike peptides, taken before COVID-19 vaccination. The receptors here all came from a human donor who received a COVID-19 vaccine. Both conserved end residues are part of each CDR3. Each record gives: V gene, clone size, J gene, D gene, CDR3 DNA, CDR3 protein. A D gene is named only where the DNA matches it firmly. Size is omitted from some rows. Given values are once, few, many or a class for expanded clones.

TRBV9	-	TRBJ2-3	-	TGTGCCAGCAGCGTAGGGCACCTAAGCACAGATACGCAGTATTTT	CASSVGHLSTDTQYF
TRBV5-4	-	TRBJ2-3	-	TGTGCCAGCAGCCCGAGAGCAGGGAGCACAGATACGCAGTATTTT	CASSPRAGSTDTQYF
TRBV10-2	-	TRBJ1-2	TRBD1	TGCGCCAGCAGTGAACAGGGGTCGGGCGGCTACACCTTC	CASSEQGSGGYTF
TRBV5-4	-	TRBJ2-7	-	TGTGCCAGCAGCCGTACGGGGTTAACCGTCTCCTACGAGCAGTACTTC	CASSRTGLTVSYEQYF
TRBV5-1	-	TRBJ2-3	-	TGCGCCAGCAGCTCGACAGTTGCAGATACGCAGTATTTT	CASSSTVADTQYF
TRBV7-2	-	TRBJ1-2	TRBD1	TGTGCCAGCAGCACTATACCGGGACAGCCCTATGGCTACACCTTC	CASSTIPGQPYGYTF
TRBV5-1	-	TRBJ2-7	TRBD2	TGCGCCAGCAGCTTTGGGACTAGCGGGAGTCCAGACGAGCAGTACTTC	CASSFGTSGSPDEQYF
TRBV5-1	once	TRBJ2-1	-	TGCGCCAGCAGCTCCGGACACAATGAGCAGTTCTTC	CASSSGHNEQFF
TRBV29-1	-	TRBJ1-3	-	TGCAGCGTTGGTCAGAGCTCTGGAAACACCATATATTTT	CSVGQSSGNTIYF
TRBV11-2	-	TRBJ2-1	-	TGTGCCAGCAGCTTAGAGACTAGAATTTTGGAGAGCTATGAGCAGTTCTTC	CASSLETRILESYEQFF
TRBV7-2	-	TRBJ2-1	TRBD2	TGTGCCAGCAGCTTATGGCAGCGGGGGGGGCAGACCTACAATGAGCAGTTCTTC	CASSLWQRGGQTYNEQFF
TRBV5-1	-	TRBJ2-1	TRBD1	TGCGCCAGCAGCTTGAACGAGCAGGGGGCCCCAAACAATGAGCAGTTCTTC	CASSLNEQGAPNNEQFF
TRBV5-1	few	TRBJ1-6	-	TGCGCCAGCAGCTTGATCGTCCACTTT	CASSLIVHF
TRBV5-1	-	TRBJ2-1	TRBD2	TGCGCCAGCAGCCCCGCGGCTGGAGCGGGAGTTTCCAATGAGCAGTTCTTC	CASSPAAGAGVSNEQFF
TRBV11-2	-	TRBJ2-5	TRBD2	TGTGCCAGCAGCTCAAGACTAGCGGGGGTGCAAGAGACCCAGTACTTC	CASSSRLAGVQETQYF
TRBV5-1	-	TRBJ2-1	-	TGCGCCAGCAGCATGAGGCTAAATGAGCAGTTCTTC	CASSMRLNEQFF
TRBV19	-	TRBJ2-5	-	TGTGCCAGTAGTAAGGGAGACCTAGCGAGCAGGGAGACCCAGTACTTC	CASSKGDLASRETQYF
TRBV27	once	TRBJ2-7	TRBD2	TGTGCCAGCTGGGGAGGGGGACTAGCGGGGGGGAAAAGGTACGAGCAGTACTTC	CASWGGGLAGGKRYEQYF
TRBV4-1	few	TRBJ2-1	TRBD2	TGCGCCAGCAGCCACCAACCGCCGTCGCGGGGGTTCCACAATGAGCAGTTCTTC	CASSHQPPSRGFHNEQFF
TRBV18	-	TRBJ1-2	TRBD1	TGTGCCAGCTCACTTGACAGGGTTTGGGGCTACACCTTC	CASSLDRVWGYTF
TRBV2	few	TRBJ1-1	TRBD1	TGTGCCAGCAGTGATTCGGGACAGAATACGGCTTTCTTT	CASSDSGQNTAFF
TRBV7-2	-	TRBJ1-1	-	TGTGCCAGCAGCCTCGGGGCCGCGAACACTGAAGCTTTCTTT	CASSLGAANTEAFF
TRBV24-1	once	TRBJ2-1	TRBD1	TGTGCCACCAGTGTTACAGGGGGCCGGGAGCAGTTCTTC	CATSVTGGREQFF
TRBV27	-	TRBJ1-5	TRBD1	TGTGCCAGCAGTTGGGACAGGGGTCAGCCCCAGCATTTT	CASSWDRGQPQHF
TRBV10-3	-	TRBJ1-6	-	TGTGCCATCAGCCGGGAACAGGGTGACAATTCACCCCTCCACTTT	CAISREQGDNSPLHF
TRBV9	-	TRBJ2-3	-	TGTGCCAGCAGCGTAGGGAACATTGGGGCAGATACGCAGTATTTT	CASSVGNIGADTQYF
TRBV27	-	TRBJ2-1	-	TGTGCCAGCAGTCCCAGCCCCGTTAGCTCCTCCTACAATGAGCAGTTCTTC	CASSPSPVSSSYNEQFF
TRBV27	-	TRBJ1-1	-	TGTGCCAGCAGTTTAAGTCCCCTGAGTGCTGAAGCTTTCTTT	CASSLSPLSAEAFF
TRBV6-5	-	TRBJ1-1	-	TGTGCCAGCATGAGGGATAACACTGAAGCTTTCTTT	CASMRDNTEAFF
TRBV18	-	TRBJ1-1	-	TGTGCCAGCTCACCAGGAAAAGTGCCTGCGACTGAAGCTTTCTTT	CASSPGKVPATEAFF
TRBV6-4	-	TRBJ1-1	-	TGTGCCAGCAGTGAAGCGGCAGGACTCACTGAAGCTTTCTTT	CASSEAAGLTEAFF
TRBV2	-	TRBJ1-1	-	TGTGCCAGCAACCAGGGTTTTCGAGAAGCTTTCTTT	CASNQGFREAFF
TRBV7-2	-	TRBJ2-5	-	TGTGCCAGCAGCTTAGCGCAGGGTATAGAGACCCAGTACTTC	CASSLAQGIETQYF
TRBV24-1	-	TRBJ2-6	-	TGTGCCACCAGTGACGGAGATAACTCTGGGGCCAACGTCCTGACTTTC	CATSDGDNSGANVLTF
TRBV4-1	-	TRBJ1-6	-	TGCGCCAGCAGCCCCCGGACAGTAGATAATTCACCCCTCCACTTT	CASSPRTVDNSPLHF
TRBV7-9	-	TRBJ1-2	-	TGTGCCAGCTCTCCAGGGGCGATGGACTATGGCTACACCTTC	CASSPGAMDYGYTF
TRBV20-1	-	TRBJ2-7	TRBD2	TGCAGTGCTAGTCCGGGAGGGCGGGACGAGCAGTACTTC	CSASPGGRDEQYF
TRBV19	-	TRBJ1-2	TRBD1	TGTGCCAGTAGTGCCGACAGGGCCTCCTATGGCTACACCTTC	CASSADRASYGYTF
TRBV2	many	TRBJ2-1	TRBD2	TGTGCCAGCAGCTACCAACTAGCGGGGGGTAACAATGAGCAGTTCTTC	CASSYQLAGGNNEQFF
TRBV7-3	-	TRBJ1-2	-	TGTGCCAGCAGCTTAGGGGGGCAGGGATATGGCTACACCTTC	CASSLGGQGYGYTF
TRBV7-2	-	TRBJ1-2	TRBD1	TGTGCCAGCAGCCGCCAGGGACAGGGTCGTGGCTACACCTTC	CASSRQGQGRGYTF
TRBV18	few	TRBJ2-7	-	TGTGCCAGCTCACCAGTTCGGGCTCTCTCCTACGAGCAGTACTTC	CASSPVRALSYEQYF